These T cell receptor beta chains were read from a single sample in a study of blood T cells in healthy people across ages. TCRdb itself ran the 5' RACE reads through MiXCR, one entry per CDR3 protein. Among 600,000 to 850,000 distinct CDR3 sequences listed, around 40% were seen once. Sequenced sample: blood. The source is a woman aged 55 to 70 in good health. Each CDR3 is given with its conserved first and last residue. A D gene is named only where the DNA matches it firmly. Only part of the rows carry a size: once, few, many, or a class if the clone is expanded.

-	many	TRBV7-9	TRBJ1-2	CASSPETPGYTF	TGTGCCAGCAGCCCGGAGACACCTGGCTACACCTTC
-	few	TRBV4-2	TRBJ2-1	CASSPPPAKSVDEQFF	TGTGCCAGCAGCCCCCCGCCGGCAAAAAGCGTCGATGAGCAGTTCTTC
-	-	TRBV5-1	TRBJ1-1	CASSPDQGNTEAFF	TGCGCCAGCAGCCCCGACCAGGGTAACACTGAAGCTTTCTTT
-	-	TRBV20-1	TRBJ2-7	CSARSAEFYEQYF	TGCAGTGCTAGATCCGCAGAGTTCTACGAGCAGTACTTC
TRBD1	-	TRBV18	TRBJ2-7	CASSPSGTGEYEQYF	TGTGCCAGCTCACCATCCGGGACAGGGGAGTACGAGCAGTACTTC
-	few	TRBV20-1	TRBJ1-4	CSARVGGDREKLFF	TGCAGTGCTAGAGTGGGGGGAGATCGTGAAAAACTGTTTTTT
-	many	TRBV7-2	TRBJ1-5	CASTQRGGQPQHF	TGTGCCAGCACACAAAGGGGGGGTCAGCCCCAGCATTTT
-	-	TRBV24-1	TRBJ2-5	CATSDTSKYQETQYF	TGTGCCACCAGTGACACTAGCAAGTACCAAGAGACCCAGTACTTC
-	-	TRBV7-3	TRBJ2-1	CASSPHSKNEQFF	TGTGCCAGCAGCCCCCACTCGAAAAATGAGCAGTTCTTC
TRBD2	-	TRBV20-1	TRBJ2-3	CSARVGTSEGVTDTQYF	TGCAGTGCTAGGGTCGGGACTAGCGAGGGGGTCACAGATACGCAGTATTTT
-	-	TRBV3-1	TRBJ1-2	CASSETFRQNGYTF	TGTGCCAGCAGCGAGACCTTCAGGCAGAATGGCTACACCTTC
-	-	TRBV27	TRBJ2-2	CASKRPTGELFF	TGTGCCAGCAAACGGCCGACCGGGGAGCTGTTTTTT
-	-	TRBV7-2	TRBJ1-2	CASSPLDYGYTF	TGTGCCAGCAGCCCCCTCGACTATGGCTACACCTTC
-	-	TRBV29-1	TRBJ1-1	CSVALMNTEAFF	TGCAGCGTTGCACTGATGAACACTGAAGCTTTCTTT
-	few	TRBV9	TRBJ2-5	CASSVQAKLQEIQYF	TGTGCCAGCAGCGTACAAGCAAAACTACAAGAGATCCAGTACTTC
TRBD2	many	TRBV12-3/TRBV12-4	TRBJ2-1	CASSLGGEQFF	TGTGCCAGCAGTTTGGGAGGGGAGCAGTTCTTC
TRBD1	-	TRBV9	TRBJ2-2	CASSVAEGAHSGELFF	TGTGCCAGCAGCGTAGCAGAGGGGGCGCATTCCGGGGAGCTGTTTTTT
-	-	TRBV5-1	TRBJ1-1	CASASGGVDGTEAFF	TGCGCCAGCGCTAGTGGGGGGGTGGACGGCACTGAAGCTTTCTTT
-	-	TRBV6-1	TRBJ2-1	CASSDRSITYNEQFF	TGTGCCAGCAGTGACAGATCAATTACCTACAATGAGCAGTTCTTC
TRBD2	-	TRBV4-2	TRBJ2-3	CASSQDGAGGGADTQYF	TGTGCCAGCAGCCAAGATGGGGCGGGGGGAGGCGCAGATACGCAGTATTTT
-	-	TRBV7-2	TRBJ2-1	CASSPGRHVNEQFF	TGTGCCAGCAGCCCGGGACGACACGTCAATGAGCAGTTCTTC
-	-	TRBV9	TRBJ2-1	CASSGDLYNEQFF	TGTGCCAGCAGCGGGGACCTGTACAATGAGCAGTTCTTC
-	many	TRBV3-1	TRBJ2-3	CASSQGSGSTDTQYF	TGTGCCAGCAGCCAAGGAAGCGGTAGCACAGATACGCAGTATTTT
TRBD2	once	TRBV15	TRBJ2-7	CATSRGLAGGRDEQYF	TGTGCCACCAGCAGAGGACTAGCGGGAGGGAGGGATGAGCAGTACTTC
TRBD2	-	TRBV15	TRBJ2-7	CATGTSGRNEQYF	TGTGCCACCGGGACTAGCGGGAGGAATGAGCAGTACTTC
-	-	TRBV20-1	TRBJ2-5	CSARGERDQYF	TGCAGTGCTAGAGGCGAAAGGGATCAGTACTTC
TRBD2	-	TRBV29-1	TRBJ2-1	CSVGDLAEKFF	TGCAGCGTGGGAGACCTAGCGGAAAAGTTCTTC
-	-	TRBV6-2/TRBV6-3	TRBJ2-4	CASSSAGKQYF	TGTGCCAGCAGTTCAGCAGGCAAGCAGTACTTC
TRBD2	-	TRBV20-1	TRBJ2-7	CGASGLAVSYEQYF	TGCGGTGCTTCGGGACTAGCGGTTTCCTACGAGCAGTACTTC
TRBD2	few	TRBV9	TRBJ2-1	CASSVDSTSGRHNEQFF	TGTGCCAGCAGCGTAGACTCTACTAGCGGGAGACACAATGAGCAGTTCTTC
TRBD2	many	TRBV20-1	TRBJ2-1	CSAYKAGGLDNEQFF	TGCAGTGCTTATAAAGCGGGAGGGCTGGACAATGAGCAGTTCTTC
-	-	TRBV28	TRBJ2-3	CASSFPSSPDTQYF	TGTGCCAGCAGCTTCCCTAGCTCGCCAGATACGCAGTATTTT
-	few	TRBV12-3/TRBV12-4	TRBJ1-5	CASTIRQESNQPQHF	TGTGCCAGCACCATCCGACAGGAGAGCAATCAGCCCCAGCATTTT
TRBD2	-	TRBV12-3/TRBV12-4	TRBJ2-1	CASTWRTSGSNNEQFF	TGTGCCAGCACCTGGCGGACTAGCGGGAGTAATAATGAGCAGTTCTTC
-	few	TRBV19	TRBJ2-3	CASSKRDNTDTQYF	TGTGCCAGTAGTAAGCGGGACAACACAGATACGCAGTATTTT
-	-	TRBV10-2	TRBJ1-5	CASSSGRSNQPQHF	TGCGCCAGCAGTTCAGGTCGTAGCAATCAGCCCCAGCATTTT
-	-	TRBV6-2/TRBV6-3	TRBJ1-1	CASSYTRGTEAFF	TGTGCCAGCAGTTACACCCGGGGCACTGAAGCTTTCTTT
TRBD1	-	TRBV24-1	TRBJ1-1	CATRSGTGDYTEAFF	TGTGCCACCAGGTCCGGGACAGGGGACTACACTGAAGCTTTCTTT
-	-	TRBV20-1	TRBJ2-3	CSAPIREYTQYF	TGCAGTGCTCCGATCAGGGAGTATACGCAGTATTTT
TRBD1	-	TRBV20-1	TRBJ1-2	CSAQGQGGEGHTF	TGCAGTGCGCAGGGACAGGGGGGAGAGGGCCACACCTTC
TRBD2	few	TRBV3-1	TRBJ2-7	CASSHQRTSGNYEQYF	TGTGCCAGCAGCCACCAGAGGACTAGCGGAAACTACGAGCAGTACTTC
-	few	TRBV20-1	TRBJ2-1	CSARSGPPGDEQFF	TGCAGTGCTCGATCGGGACCCCCGGGGGATGAGCAGTTCTTC
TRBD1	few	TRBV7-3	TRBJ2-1	CASSPGGAYNEQFF	TGTGCCAGCAGCCCAGGGGGTGCCTACAATGAGCAGTTCTTC
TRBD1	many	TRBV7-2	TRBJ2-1	CASSLQRDRGNNEQFF	TGTGCCAGCAGCTTACAACGGGACAGGGGAAACAATGAGCAGTTCTTC
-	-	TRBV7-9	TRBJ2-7	CASSNDGAYEQYF	TGTGCCAGCAGCAACGACGGCGCCTACGAGCAGTACTTC
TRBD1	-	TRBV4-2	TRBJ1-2	CASSQTGEPGYTF	TGTGCCAGCAGCCAAACAGGGGAACCTGGCTACACCTTC
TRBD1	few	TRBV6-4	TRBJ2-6	CASSAEGQSVSGANVPTF	TGTGCCAGCAGTGCTGAGGGACAGAGCGTCTCTGGGGCCAACGTCCCGACTTTC
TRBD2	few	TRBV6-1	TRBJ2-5	CASSERQRGAWETQYF	TGTGCCAGCAGTGAAAGGCAGCGGGGGGCATGGGAGACCCAGTACTTC
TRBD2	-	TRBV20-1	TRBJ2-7	CSTRQTSGAYEQYF	TGCAGTACTAGACAGACTAGCGGGGCCTACGAGCAGTACTTC
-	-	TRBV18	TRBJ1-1	CASSPQGVRGNTEAFF	TGTGCCAGCTCACCACAAGGGGTAAGGGGGAACACTGAAGCTTTCTTT
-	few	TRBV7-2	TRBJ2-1	CASSSNVLGEQFF	TGTGCCAGCAGCTCCAACGTCCTGGGGGAGCAGTTCTTC